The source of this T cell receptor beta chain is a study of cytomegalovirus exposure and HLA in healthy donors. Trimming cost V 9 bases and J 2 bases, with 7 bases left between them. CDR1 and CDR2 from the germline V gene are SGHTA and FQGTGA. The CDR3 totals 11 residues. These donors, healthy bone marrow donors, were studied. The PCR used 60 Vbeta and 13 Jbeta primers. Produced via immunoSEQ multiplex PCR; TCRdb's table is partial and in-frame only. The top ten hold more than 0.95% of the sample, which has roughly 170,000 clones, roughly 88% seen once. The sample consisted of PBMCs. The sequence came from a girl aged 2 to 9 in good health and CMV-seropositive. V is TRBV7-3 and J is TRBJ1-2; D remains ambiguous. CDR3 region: CARRQNYGYTF. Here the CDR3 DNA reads TGTGCCAGACGCCAGAACTATGGCTACACCTTC.